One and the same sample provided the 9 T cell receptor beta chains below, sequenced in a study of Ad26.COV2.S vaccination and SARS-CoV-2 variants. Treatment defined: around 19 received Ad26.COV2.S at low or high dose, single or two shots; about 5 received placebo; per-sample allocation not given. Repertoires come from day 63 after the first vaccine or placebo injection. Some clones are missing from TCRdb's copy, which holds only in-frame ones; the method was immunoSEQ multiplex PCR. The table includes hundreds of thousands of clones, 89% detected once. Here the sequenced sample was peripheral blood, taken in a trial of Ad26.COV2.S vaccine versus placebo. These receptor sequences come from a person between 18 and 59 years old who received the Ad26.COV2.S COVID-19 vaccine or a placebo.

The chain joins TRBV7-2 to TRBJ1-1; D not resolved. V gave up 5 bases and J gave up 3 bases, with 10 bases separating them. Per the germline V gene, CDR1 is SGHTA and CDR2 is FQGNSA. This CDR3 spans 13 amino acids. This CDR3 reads CASSPSSYTEAFF. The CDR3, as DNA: TGTGCCAGCAGCCCATCCAGCTACACTGAAGCTTTCTTT.

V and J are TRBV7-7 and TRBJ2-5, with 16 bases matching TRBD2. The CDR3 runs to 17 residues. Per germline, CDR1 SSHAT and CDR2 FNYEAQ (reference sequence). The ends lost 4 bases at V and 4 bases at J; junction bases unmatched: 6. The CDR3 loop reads CASSSGTSGGAGETQYF. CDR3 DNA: TGTGCCAGCAGCTCGGGGACTAGCGGGGGGGCCGGAGAGACCCAGTACTTC.

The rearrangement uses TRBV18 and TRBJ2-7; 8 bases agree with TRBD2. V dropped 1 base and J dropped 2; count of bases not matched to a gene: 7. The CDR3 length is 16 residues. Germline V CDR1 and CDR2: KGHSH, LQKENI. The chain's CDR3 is CASSPLAGGRTYEQYF. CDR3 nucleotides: TGTGCCAGCTCACCACTGGCGGGGGGAAGAACCTACGAGCAGTACTTC.

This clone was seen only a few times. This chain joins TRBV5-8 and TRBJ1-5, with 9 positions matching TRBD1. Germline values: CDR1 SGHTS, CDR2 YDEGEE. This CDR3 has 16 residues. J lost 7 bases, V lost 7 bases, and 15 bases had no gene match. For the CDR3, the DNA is TGTGCCAGCGCCTCTACAGGGGGCGTCAAAAACCAGCCCCAGCATTTT. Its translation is CASASTGGVKNQPQHF.

This chain's CDR3 is CASSRESDYNEQFF. DNA of the CDR3: TGTGCCAGCAGTCGGGAGTCGGACTACAATGAGCAGTTCTTC. This sequence joins TRBV27 and TRBJ2-1; a weak D match, TRBD2 (6 bases). Germline CDR1 reads MNHEY; CDR2 reads SMNVEV (reference sequence). This CDR3 spans 14 amino acids. V was cut by 5 bases and J by 3 bases, with 11 bases left in between.

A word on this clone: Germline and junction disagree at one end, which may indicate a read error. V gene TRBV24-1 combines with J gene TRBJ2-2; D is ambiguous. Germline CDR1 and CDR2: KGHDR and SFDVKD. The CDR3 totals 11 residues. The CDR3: CATGDWGELFF. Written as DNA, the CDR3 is TGTGCCACCGGTGACTGGGGGGAGCTGTTTTTT.

The CDR3 sequence: CATSDPGTNYNEQFF. The DNA for the CDR3 is TGTGCCACCAGTGACCCCGGGACCAACTACAATGAGCAGTTCTTC. This chain links TRBV24-1 with TRBJ2-1; D possibly matches TRBD1 or TRBD2 (5 bases each). Trimming took off 4 bases at V and 3 bases at J, with 12 bases between the two ends. The CDR3 length is 15 residues. Germline values: CDR1 KGHDR, CDR2 SFDVKD.

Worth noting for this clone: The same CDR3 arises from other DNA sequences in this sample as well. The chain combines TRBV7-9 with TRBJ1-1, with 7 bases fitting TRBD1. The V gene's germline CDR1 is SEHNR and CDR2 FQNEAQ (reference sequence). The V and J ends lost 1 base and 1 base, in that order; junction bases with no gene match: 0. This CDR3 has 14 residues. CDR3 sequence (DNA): TGTGCCAGCAGCTTAGGACAGGGGAACACTGAAGCTTTCTTT. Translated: CASSLGQGNTEAFF.

CDR3: CASSYSGAWGTEAFF. The CDR3, as DNA: TGTGCCAGCAGTTACTCGGGGGCTTGGGGCACTGAAGCTTTCTTT. The chain links TRBV6-5 to TRBJ1-1, with a possible D match to TRBD1 (6 bases). Germline lookup yields CDR1 MNHEY and CDR2 SVGAGI. V was shortened by 0 bases and J by 4 bases, with 12 bases between the two germline ends. CDR3 size: 15 residues.